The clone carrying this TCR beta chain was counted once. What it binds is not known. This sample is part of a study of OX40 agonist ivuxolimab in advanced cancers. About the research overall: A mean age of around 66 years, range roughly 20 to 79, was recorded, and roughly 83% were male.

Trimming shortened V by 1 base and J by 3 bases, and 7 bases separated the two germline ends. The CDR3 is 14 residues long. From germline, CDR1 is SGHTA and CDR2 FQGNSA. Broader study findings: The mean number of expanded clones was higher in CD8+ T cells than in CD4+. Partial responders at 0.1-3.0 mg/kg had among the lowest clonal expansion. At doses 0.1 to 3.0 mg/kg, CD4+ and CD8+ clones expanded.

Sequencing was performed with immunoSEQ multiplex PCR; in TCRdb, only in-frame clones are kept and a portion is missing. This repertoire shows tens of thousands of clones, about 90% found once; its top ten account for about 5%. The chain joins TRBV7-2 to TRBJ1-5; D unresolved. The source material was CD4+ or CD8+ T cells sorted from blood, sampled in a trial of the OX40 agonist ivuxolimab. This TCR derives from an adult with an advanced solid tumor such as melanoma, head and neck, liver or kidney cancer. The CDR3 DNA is TGTGCCAGCAGCTTAGGGGCGGACAATCAGCCCCAGCATTTT. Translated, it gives CASSLGADNQPQHF.